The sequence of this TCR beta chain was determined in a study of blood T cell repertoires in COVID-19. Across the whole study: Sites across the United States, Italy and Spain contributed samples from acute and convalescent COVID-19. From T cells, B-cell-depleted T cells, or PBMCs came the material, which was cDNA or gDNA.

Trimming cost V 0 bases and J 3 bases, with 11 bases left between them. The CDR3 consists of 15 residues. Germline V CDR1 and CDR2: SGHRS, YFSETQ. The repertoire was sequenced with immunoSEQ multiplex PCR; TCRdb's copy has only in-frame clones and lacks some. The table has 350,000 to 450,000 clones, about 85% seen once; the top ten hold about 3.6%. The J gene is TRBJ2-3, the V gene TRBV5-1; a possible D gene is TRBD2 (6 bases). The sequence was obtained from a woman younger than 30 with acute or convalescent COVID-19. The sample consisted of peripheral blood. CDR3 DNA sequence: TGCGCCAGCAGCTTGGCCCTAGCGAGAACAGATACGCAGTATTTT. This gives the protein CASSLALARTDTQYF. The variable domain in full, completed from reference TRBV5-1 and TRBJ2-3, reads KAGVTQTPRYLIKTRGQQVTLSCSPISGHRSVSWYQQTPGQGLQFLFEYFSETQRNKGNFPGRFSGRQFSNSRSEMNVSTLELGDSALYLCASSLALARTDTQYFGPGTRLTVL.